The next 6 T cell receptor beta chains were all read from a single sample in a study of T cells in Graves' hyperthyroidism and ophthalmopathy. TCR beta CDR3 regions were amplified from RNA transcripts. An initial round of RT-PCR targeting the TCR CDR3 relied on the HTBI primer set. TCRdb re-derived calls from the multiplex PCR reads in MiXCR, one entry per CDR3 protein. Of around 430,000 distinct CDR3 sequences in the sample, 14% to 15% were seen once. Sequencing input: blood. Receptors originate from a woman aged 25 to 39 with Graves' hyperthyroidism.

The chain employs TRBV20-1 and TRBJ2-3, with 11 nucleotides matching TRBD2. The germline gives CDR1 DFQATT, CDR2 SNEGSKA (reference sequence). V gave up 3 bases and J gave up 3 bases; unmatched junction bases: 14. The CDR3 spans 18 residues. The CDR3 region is CSARGVAGGPSGTDTQYF. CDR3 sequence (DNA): TGCAGTGCTAGGGGAGTAGCGGGAGGGCCTAGTGGAACAGATACGCAGTATTTT.

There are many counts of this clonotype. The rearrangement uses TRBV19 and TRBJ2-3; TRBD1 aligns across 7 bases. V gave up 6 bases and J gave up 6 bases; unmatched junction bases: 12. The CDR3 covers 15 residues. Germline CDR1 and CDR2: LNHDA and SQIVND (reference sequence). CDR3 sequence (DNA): TGTGCCAGTAGGGACTCAGGGGGTGCGTCGGATACGCAGTATTTT. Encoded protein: CASRDSGGASDTQYF.

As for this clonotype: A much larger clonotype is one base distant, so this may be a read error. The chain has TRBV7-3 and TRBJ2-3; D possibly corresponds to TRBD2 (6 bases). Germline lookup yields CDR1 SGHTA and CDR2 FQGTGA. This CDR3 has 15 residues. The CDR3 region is CAGSRGAGRTDTQYF. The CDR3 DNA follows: TGTGCCGGCAGCCGGGGCGCGGGACGCACAGATACGCAGTATTTT.

The CDR3 DNA follows: TGTGCCAGCAGTCATGGACAGTCAAATCAGCCCCAGCATTTT. Translated, it gives CASSHGQSNQPQHF. The genes are TRBV27 and TRBJ1-5; a weak D match, TRBD1 (6 bases). V was pared by 5 bases and J by 4 bases, with 12 bases between. The germline V gene encodes CDR1 MNHEY and CDR2 SMNVEV (reference sequence). The CDR3 is 14 amino acids.

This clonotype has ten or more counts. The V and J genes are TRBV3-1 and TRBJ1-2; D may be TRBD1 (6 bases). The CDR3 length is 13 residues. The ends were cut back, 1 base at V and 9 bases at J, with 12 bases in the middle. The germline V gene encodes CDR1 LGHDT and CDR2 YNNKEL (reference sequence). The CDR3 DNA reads TGTGCCAGCAGCCAAGCTCCTCAGGGGAGCTACACCTTC. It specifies CASSQAPQGSYTF.

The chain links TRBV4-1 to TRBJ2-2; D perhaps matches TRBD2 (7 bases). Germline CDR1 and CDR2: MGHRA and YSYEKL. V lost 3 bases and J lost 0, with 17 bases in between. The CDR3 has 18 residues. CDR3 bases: TGCGCCAGCAGCCAGAGAGGGGGGGCAAGAACGAACACCGGGGAGCTGTTTTTT. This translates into CASSQRGGARTNTGELFF.